This T cell receptor beta chain is from a study of blood T cell dynamics during melanoma immunotherapy. Described time point: pre-treatment baseline. At 12 weeks after first infusion, RECIST 1.1 defined response for most patients. Every bulk PBMC sample received the same 350 ng of DNA. The assay was immunoSEQ multiplex PCR, and TCRdb's table has in-frame clones only and misses some. The profile shows roughly 11,000 clones, less than 85% of them singletons. The ends were cut back, 2 bases at V and 6 bases at J, with 12 bases in the middle. This CDR3 spans 14 amino acids. Germline CDR1 is MNHEY and CDR2 is SMNVEV (reference sequence).

This receptor was taken from a human donor with melanoma. The gene calls are TRBV27 and TRBJ2-3, with D tentatively TRBD1 or TRBD2 (5 bases each). The sample here was blood, taken from a patient treated with checkpoint blockade. The CDR3 sequence: CASSLGGIGDTQYF. CDR3 bases: TGTGCCAGCAGTTTAGGGGGAATAGGGGATACGCAGTATTTT.